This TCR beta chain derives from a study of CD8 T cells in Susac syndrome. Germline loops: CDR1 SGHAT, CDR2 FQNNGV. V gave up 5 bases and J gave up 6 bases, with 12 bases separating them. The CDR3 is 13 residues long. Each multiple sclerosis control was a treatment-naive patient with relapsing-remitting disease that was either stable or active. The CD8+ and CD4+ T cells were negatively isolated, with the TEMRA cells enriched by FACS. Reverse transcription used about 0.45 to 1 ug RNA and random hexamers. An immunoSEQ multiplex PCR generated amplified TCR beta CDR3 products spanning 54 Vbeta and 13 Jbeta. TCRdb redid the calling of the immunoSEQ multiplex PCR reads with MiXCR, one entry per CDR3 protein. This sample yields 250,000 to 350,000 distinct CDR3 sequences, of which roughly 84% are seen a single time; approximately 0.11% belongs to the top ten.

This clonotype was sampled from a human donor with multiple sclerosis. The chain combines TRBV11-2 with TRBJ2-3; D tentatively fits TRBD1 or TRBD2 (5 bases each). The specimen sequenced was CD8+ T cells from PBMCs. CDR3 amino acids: CASSDGAADTQYF. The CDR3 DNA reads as TGTGCCAGCAGCGACGGGGCTGCGGATACGCAGTATTTT.